The 19 T cell receptor beta chains given below trace back to one sample, sequenced in a study of beta chain features in type 1 diabetes. Every isolated RNA sample was fully reverse transcribed, so sequencing captured expressed TCRB transcripts. Measured with immunoSEQ multiplex PCR; TCRdb has only the in-frame clones, and not every one. The data contain some 410,000 clones, roughly an eighth of them singletons. The material sequenced was naive CD4+ T cells from blood. These receptors all come from a woman aged 18-29 years in good health.

This clone was detected only a few times. This chain uses TRBV9 with TRBJ2-5; D is ambiguous. The CDR3 sequence is 15 residues long. Germline V lookup: CDR1 SGDLS, CDR2 YYNGEE. V was cut by 0 bases and J by 9 bases, with 18 bases left in between. The CDR3 nucleotides are TGTGCCAGCAGCGTAGGTCGCCAGAGTAGTAAGTCCCAGTACTTC. The encoded protein is CASSVGRQSSKSQYF.

This clone was recorded a few times. V usage is TRBV20-1 and J usage is TRBJ2-3; the D gene is possibly TRBD1 (6 bases). The V gene lost 8 bases and the J gene lost 6 bases, with 12 bases spanning the gap. CDR1 is DFQATT, CDR2 SNEGSKA, per germline (reference sequence). This CDR3 spans 11 amino acids. The chain's CDR3 is CSPTQGDTQYF. Written as DNA, the CDR3 is TGCAGTCCGACCCAGGGGGATACGCAGTATTTT.

The chain links TRBV15 to TRBJ2-4, with D tentatively TRBD1 (6 bases). The ends were cut back, 1 base at V and 9 bases at J, with 19 bases in the middle. The CDR3 runs to 16 residues. In germline, CDR1 is LNHNV, CDR2 YYDKDF (reference sequence). In nucleotides, the CDR3 is TGTGCCACCAGCAGAGGAGGGAACAGGGTTGTTAGCATTCAGTACTTC. Protein sequence: CATSRGGNRVVSIQYF.

This clone was detected a few times. The chain employs TRBV19 and TRBJ1-1; D gene ambiguous. The ends were cut back, 3 bases at V and 11 bases at J, with 16 bases in the middle. This CDR3 is 13 amino acids long. Germline-derived CDR1 and CDR2 are LNHDA and SQIVND (reference sequence). CDR3 protein: CASSMLEPPKAFF. In nucleotides, the CDR3 is TGTGCCAGTAGTATGTTGGAGCCGCCTAAGGCTTTCTTT.

This chain uses TRBV7-9 with TRBJ2-5; D remains unclear. Germline assignment: CDR1 SEHNR and CDR2 FQNEAQ (reference sequence). V was pared by 1 base and J by 1 base, with 7 bases between. This CDR3 contains 14 residues. The CDR3 nucleotides read TGTGCCAGCAGCTTAGGTGGAAGCCAAGAGACCCAGTACTTC. Amino acids: CASSLGGSQETQYF.

The CDR3, as DNA: TGTGCCAGCAGTTCCTACGGACAAGACTTCTATGGCTACACCTTC. This codes for CASSSYGQDFYGYTF. The chain has TRBV28 and TRBJ1-2; D might be TRBD1 (5 bases). This CDR3 has 15 residues. Germline lookup yields CDR1 MDHEN and CDR2 SYDVKM. Trimming pared 4 bases from V and 4 bases from J, leaving 16 bases between.

This clone came up a few times. The chain joins TRBV15 to TRBJ2-3; D unclear. V was cut by 0 bases and J by 0 bases, with 16 bases left in between. Germline CDR1 and CDR2: LNHNV and YYDKDF (reference sequence). The CDR3 totals 18 residues. DNA of the CDR3: TGTGCCACCAGCAGAGAACCACCCTCGCGCACTAGCACAGATACGCAGTATTTT. Amino acid sequence: CATSREPPSRTSTDTQYF.

The CDR3 DNA sequence: TGTGCCAGCAGTGACTCGGGTAGGGTAGGGTTCTACAATGAGCAGTTCTTC. Encoded protein: CASSDSGRVGFYNEQFF. The J gene is TRBJ2-1, the V gene TRBV6-4; D remains unclear. Germline CDR1 reads MRHNA; CDR2 reads SNTAGT. Trimming stripped 0 bases from V and 3 bases from J, with 15 bases between. The CDR3 sequence is 17 residues long.

The chain is built from TRBV6-5 and TRBJ2-4; TRBD2 is a possible D gene (6 bases). Germline V gene sequence: CDR1 MNHEY, CDR2 SVGAGI. Deletions cut 2 bases from V and 0 bases from J, with 11 bases between. The CDR3 has 16 amino acids. The CDR3 nucleotides read TGTGCCAGCAGTTACCGGGCGGGACTAGCCAAAAACATTCAGTACTTC. This gives the protein CASSYRAGLAKNIQYF.

This clone was picked up a small number of times. V and J are TRBV4-2 and TRBJ1-2; D is unresolved. The ends were cut back, 0 bases at V and 4 bases at J, with 12 bases in the middle. The CDR3 is 15 residues long. Germline V gene sequence: CDR1 LGHNA, CDR2 YNFKEQ. CDR3 amino acids: CASSQDPQPIYGYTF. The DNA of the CDR3 is TGTGCCAGCAGCCAAGACCCGCAACCTATCTATGGCTACACCTTC.

This clone was observed a few times. J is TRBJ2-3 and V is TRBV18; no clear D gene. Germline loops: CDR1 KGHSH, CDR2 LQKENI. V was trimmed by 3 bases and J by 0 bases, leaving 10 bases between them. This CDR3 region has 15 residues. CDR3 protein: CASSPRRASTDTQYF. The CDR3 bases are TGTGCCAGCTCACCCCGCCGAGCTAGCACAGATACGCAGTATTTT.

This clone has a handful of counts. The V and J genes are TRBV4-3 and TRBJ2-2; unclear D gene. Per the germline V gene, CDR1 is LGHNA and CDR2 is YSLEER. The CDR3 is 13 residues long. Trimming shortened V by 4 bases and J by 1 base, and 4 bases separated the two germline ends. The CDR3 here is CASSLENTGELFF. For the CDR3, the DNA is TGCGCCAGCAGCCTGGAGAACACCGGGGAGCTGTTTTTT.

The chain couples TRBV29-1 to TRBJ2-2, with a possible D match to TRBD2 (6 bases). This CDR3 is 14 amino acids long. Trimming stripped 3 bases from V and 5 bases from J, with 13 bases between. The germline CDR1 and CDR2 sequences are SQVTM and ANQGSEA. CDR3 loop: CSVDTGTHTGELFF. The CDR3, as DNA: TGCAGCGTTGACACCGGGACTCATACCGGGGAGCTGTTTTTT.

CDR3 amino acids: CASSDRGSYNSPLHF. The CDR3 DNA reads TGTGCCAGCAGTGACAGGGGGTCCTATAATTCACCCCTCCACTTT. The V and J genes are TRBV2 and TRBJ1-6; TRBD1 aligns across 7 bases. Germline CDR1 SNHLY, CDR2 FYNNEI. This CDR3 has 15 amino acids. Trimming at V came to 3 bases and at J to 1 base, leaving 0 bases not matched to a gene.

This sequence joins TRBV11-3 and TRBJ2-5; 11 bases are shared with TRBD2. The V gene end was trimmed by 1 base and the J gene end by 4 bases; junction bases not matched to a gene: 8. In germline, CDR1 is SGHNT, CDR2 YENEEA. This CDR3 has 17 amino acids. The CDR3, as DNA: TGTGCCAGCAGCTTAGGATTAGCGGGAGGGCCGGGAGAGACCCAGTACTTC. Its translation is CASSLGLAGGPGETQYF.

The chain couples TRBV6-6 to TRBJ2-7; the match to TRBD1 covers 7 bases. CDR1 is MNHNY, CDR2 SVGAGI, per germline (reference sequence). This CDR3 comprises 13 residues. With 4 bases clipped from V and 6 bases from J, the junction kept 6 bases outside the gene matches. The CDR3 spells CASSSTGEGEQYV. CDR3 DNA: TGTGCCAGCAGTTCCACAGGGGAAGGCGAGCAGTACGTC.

V is TRBV30 and J is TRBJ2-2; 14 nucleotides agree with TRBD2. Germline CDR1 is GTSNPN and CDR2 is SVGIG (reference sequence). Germline trimming cut 8 bases from V and 2 bases from J; bases unmatched to any gene: 4. The CDR3 runs to 15 residues. DNA for the CDR3: TGTGCCCGGGGACTAGCGGGAGTCAACACCGGGGAGCTGTTTTTT. Residues: CARGLAGVNTGELFF.

The chain joins TRBV6-6 to TRBJ2-6; D is unresolved. V was pared by 6 bases and J by 4 bases, with 10 bases between. This CDR3 contains 14 residues. The germline CDR1 and CDR2 sequences are MNHNY and SVGAGI (reference sequence). The CDR3 sequence is CASRPPGGANVLTF. CDR3 DNA sequence: TGTGCCAGCAGGCCTCCTGGGGGGGCCAACGTCCTGACTTTC.

V usage is TRBV2 and J usage is TRBJ2-3; no clear D. CDR1 is SNHLY and CDR2 is FYNNEI in the germline V gene. The CDR3 is 13 amino acids. V was pared by 6 bases and J by 3 bases, with 10 bases between. DNA of the CDR3: TGTGCCAGCAGCCCACTTGTAACAGATACGCAGTATTTT. Translated, it gives CASSPLVTDTQYF.